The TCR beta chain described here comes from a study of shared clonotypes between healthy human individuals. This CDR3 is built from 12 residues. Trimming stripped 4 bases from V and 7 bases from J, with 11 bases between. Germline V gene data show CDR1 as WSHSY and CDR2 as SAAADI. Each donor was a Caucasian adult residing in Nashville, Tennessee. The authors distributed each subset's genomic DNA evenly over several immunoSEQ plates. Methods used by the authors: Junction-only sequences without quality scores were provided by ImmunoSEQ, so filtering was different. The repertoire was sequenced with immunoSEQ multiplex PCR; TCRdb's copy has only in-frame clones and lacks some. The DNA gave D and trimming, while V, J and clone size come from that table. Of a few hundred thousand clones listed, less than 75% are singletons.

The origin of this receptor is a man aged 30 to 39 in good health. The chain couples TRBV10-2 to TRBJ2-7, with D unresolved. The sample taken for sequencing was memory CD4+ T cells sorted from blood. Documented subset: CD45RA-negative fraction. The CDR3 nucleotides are TGCGCCAGCAGTGTCGTTTTTCGGGAGCAGTACTTC. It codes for CASSVVFREQYF.